The 21 T cell receptor beta chains given below trace back to one sample, sequenced in a study of T-cell memory formation after mild COVID-19. TCRdb re-called the 5' RACE reads with MiXCR, one entry per CDR3 protein. The sample has 270,000 or so distinct CDR3 sequences, 16% seen once. The specimen was PBMCs or a T cell subset sorted from them (not recorded which). The receptors stem from a man aged 18 to 30 who had mild COVID-19 (a few samples of this study predate the infection). Cell type and time point are not known.

The J gene is TRBJ1-1, the V gene TRBV28, with D unclear. The germline gives CDR1 MDHEN, CDR2 SYDVKM. V was trimmed by 2 bases and J by 5 bases, leaving 9 bases between them. The CDR3 extends over 13 amino acids. For the CDR3, the DNA is TGTGCCAGCAGTTTACTCGTGGGGACTGAAGCTTTCTTT. Residues: CASSLLVGTEAFF.

The chain carries TRBV4-2 and TRBJ2-1; D not certain. Germline V CDR1 and CDR2: LGHNA, YNFKEQ. Trimming took 1 base from V and 3 from J, leaving 4 bases between them. The CDR3 length is 13 residues. CDR3 residues: CASSQVFYNEQFF. The CDR3 nucleotides read TGTGCCAGCAGCCAAGTGTTCTACAATGAGCAGTTCTTC.

This rearrangement joins TRBV4-1 to TRBJ2-3; D remains unclear. This CDR3 region has 13 residues. Germline loops: CDR1 MGHRA, CDR2 YSYEKL. V gave up 2 bases and J gave up 3 bases, with 6 bases separating them. Written as DNA, the CDR3 is TGCGCCAGCAGCCAACTTATAACAGATACGCAGTATTTT. It encodes CASSQLITDTQYF.

This clonotype was seen repeatedly, ten times or more. One end of the junction is discordant with germline, which a read error may explain. The CDR3 nucleotides are TGCGCCAGCAGCCAAGATACCGCCTCCGGTGGGTCCTTTAATTCACCCCTCCACTTT. Translated, it gives CASSQDTASGGSFNSPLHF. V and J are TRBV4-3 and TRBJ1-6; D ambiguous. Germline V gives CDR1 LGHNA, CDR2 YSLEER. The CDR3 contains 19 residues.

This clonotype was counted only a few times. This sequence joins TRBV5-1 and TRBJ1-6; a possible D gene is TRBD1 (6 bases). Trimming took off 0 bases at V and 8 bases at J, with 9 bases between the two ends. The CDR3 consists of 14 residues. Germline V gene sequence: CDR1 SGHRS, CDR2 YFSETQ. The CDR3 coding sequence is TGCGCCAGCAGCTTGGGGACAGCAGATTCACCCCTCCACTTT. The encoded protein is CASSLGTADSPLHF.

The genes are TRBV10-3 and TRBJ1-6; D gene ambiguous. Trimming shortened V by 10 bases and J by 14 bases, and 21 bases separated the two germline ends. The CDR3 is 13 amino acids. Germline V gene lookup returns CDR1 ENHRY and CDR2 SYGVKD. This CDR3 is CATRPIVDGALHF. In DNA, the CDR3 is TGTGCCACCCGACCGATCGTCGACGGGGCCCTCCACTTT.

The rearrangement links TRBV7-2 to TRBJ2-3; weak D call: TRBD2 (7 bases). The V gene's germline CDR1 is SGHTA and CDR2 FQGNSA. The V and J ends lost 4 bases and 4 bases respectively, with 15 bases between them. The CDR3 is 15 residues long. The CDR3 reads CASSSWAGAPDTQYF. The CDR3 DNA sequence: TGTGCCAGCAGCTCATGGGCGGGGGCGCCAGATACGCAGTATTTT.

The chain couples TRBV4-3 to TRBJ1-6; D not certain. V gave up 0 bases and J gave up 6 bases, with 12 bases separating them. Germline CDR1 is LGHNA and CDR2 is YSLEER. The CDR3 extends over 16 amino acids. In DNA form, the CDR3 reads TGCGCCAGCAGCCAAGAGGGTATAGTAGCTAATTCACCCCTCCACTTT. Amino acid sequence: CASSQEGIVANSPLHF.

There are a few counts of this clonotype. The rearrangement links TRBV7-2 to TRBJ2-1; maybe TRBD2 (5 bases). V was clipped by 2 bases and J by 3 bases, with 11 bases between them. From germline, CDR1 is SGHTA and CDR2 FQGNSA. This CDR3 region has 15 residues. CDR3 nucleotide sequence: TGTGCCAGCAGCTTAAGAGCGGCGGTCTACAATGAGCAGTTCTTC. It specifies CASSLRAAVYNEQFF.

This chain connects TRBV5-1 to TRBJ1-1; D gene ambiguous. The CDR3 is 12 amino acids. V was clipped by 0 bases and J by 7 bases, with 7 bases between them. CDR1 is SGHRS and CDR2 is YFSETQ in the germline V gene. In DNA, the CDR3 is TGCGCCAGCAGCTTGGCCGGGTATGAAGCTTTCTTT. It is translated as CASSLAGYEAFF.

This clonotype appeared a few times. This sequence joins TRBV7-2 and TRBJ2-7; D possibly corresponds to TRBD1 (5 bases). With 3 bases removed from V and 4 bases from J, the gap between germline ends came to 7 bases. The germline CDR1 and CDR2 sequences are SGHTA and FQGNSA. The CDR3 runs to 12 residues. The CDR3 nucleotides read TGTGCCAGCAGCTTGACAGCTTACGAGCAGTACTTC. It is translated as CASSLTAYEQYF.

The chain joins TRBV6-5 to TRBJ1-6; a possible D gene is TRBD1 (5 bases). The V gene lost 0 bases and the J gene lost 7 bases, with 16 bases spanning the gap. The CDR3 sequence is 17 residues long. CDR1 is MNHEY, CDR2 SVGAGI, per germline. The CDR3 loop reads CASSYSKSGVGNSPLHF. For the CDR3, the DNA is TGTGCCAGCAGTTACTCGAAGTCGGGGGTGGGGAATTCACCCCTCCACTTT.

At least ten counts were recorded for this clonotype. The chain is built from TRBV7-2 and TRBJ2-3; 11 bases map to TRBD2. Unmatched junction bases numbered 14, after V lost 3 bases and J lost 6 bases. This CDR3 has 18 amino acids. Germline V lookup: CDR1 SGHTA, CDR2 FQGNSA. The CDR3 DNA sequence: TGTGCCAGCAGCTTCACCGGGACTAGCGGTCCCGTGGCGGATACGCAGTATTTT. It yields the protein CASSFTGTSGPVADTQYF.

This clonotype has just a few counts. This sequence joins TRBV19 and TRBJ1-5; tentative D call: TRBD1 (5 bases). This CDR3 spans 15 amino acids. Germline-derived CDR1 and CDR2 are LNHDA and SQIVND (reference sequence). The V end lost 7 bases, the J end lost 2 bases, and 15 bases lay between the germline ends. CDR3 sequence: CASTTPRAGNQPQHF. In DNA form, the CDR3 reads TGTGCCAGTACGACCCCCAGGGCAGGCAATCAGCCCCAGCATTTT. The full variable domain, completed using reference TRBV19 and TRBJ1-5, is DGGITQSPKYLFRKEGQNVTLSCEQNLNHDAMYWYRQDPGQGLRLIYYSQIVNDFQKGDIAEGYSVSREKKESFPLTVTSAQKNPTAFYLCASTTPRAGNQPQHFGDGTRLSIL.

This clonotype was detected only a few times. This chain links TRBV27 with TRBJ2-1, with D possibly being TRBD1 (5 bases). This CDR3 contains 14 residues. CDR1 is MNHEY and CDR2 is SMNVEV in the germline V gene (reference sequence). Trimming removed 2 bases at V and 5 bases at J, with 10 bases between. For the CDR3, the DNA is TGTGCCAGCAGTTTAATAGGGGATAACAATGAGCAGTTCTTC. It encodes CASSLIGDNNEQFF.

The J gene is TRBJ2-7, the V gene TRBV7-2; D call uncertain. The germline V and J ends were trimmed by 5 bases and 3 bases, with 5 bases remaining between them. Germline CDR1 reads SGHTA; CDR2 reads FQGNSA. This CDR3 is built from 11 residues. The CDR3 nucleotides read TGTGCCAGCAGCGCCCACTACGAGCAGTACTTC. It codes for CASSAHYEQYF. Full variable domain (outside the CDR3, taken from reference TRBV7-2 and TRBJ2-7): GAGVSQSPSNKVTEKGKDVELRCDPISGHTALYWYRQSLGQGLEFLIYFQGNSAPDKSGLPSDRFSAERTGGSVSTLTIQRTQQEDSAVYLCASSAHYEQYFGPGTRLTVT.

This clonotype occurred many times. The chain is built from TRBV4-3 and TRBJ2-3; the match to TRBD1 covers 7 bases. The germline gives CDR1 LGHNA, CDR2 YSLEER. The CDR3 consists of 16 residues. J lost 4 bases, V lost 4 bases, and 11 bases had no gene match. CDR3 bases: TGCGCCAGCAGCCCGGGGACAGTTGGGAACTCAGATACGCAGTATTTT. Protein product: CASSPGTVGNSDTQYF.

The chain has TRBV5-1 and TRBJ2-2; TRBD2 matches 9 bases. The junction had 10 bases not matched to a gene; V was cut back by 4 bases and J by 3 bases. The CDR3 covers 17 residues. CDR1 SGHRS and CDR2 YFSETQ come from the germline V gene. CDR3 nucleotide sequence: TGCGCCAGCAGCCCGTGGCAGCGGGGGGATGACACCGGGGAGCTGTTTTTT. Protein sequence: CASSPWQRGDDTGELFF.

This clonotype was observed many times. The rearrangement joins TRBV24-1 to TRBJ2-7; D perhaps matches TRBD2 (6 bases). The CDR3 consists of 14 residues. V lost 4 bases and J lost 7, with 16 bases in between. The germline CDR1 and CDR2 sequences are KGHDR and SFDVKD. The CDR3, as DNA: TGTGCCACCAGTGACTCCGGGACTCCGGGGGAGCAGTACTTC. Residues: CATSDSGTPGEQYF.

This clonotype appeared many times. This chain joins TRBV20-1 and TRBJ2-3; 8 nucleotides align to TRBD2. CDR1 and CDR2 (germline): DFQATT, SNEGSKA (reference sequence). J lost 5 bases, V lost 6 bases, and 10 bases had no gene match. The CDR3 is made up of 14 amino acids. The CDR3 coding sequence is TGCAGTGCCCCCTCCTCTCTAGCGGGAGATACGCAGTATTTT. Its protein is CSAPSSLAGDTQYF.

The chain joins TRBV6-1 to TRBJ1-6; D remains unclear. Germline lookup yields CDR1 MNHNS and CDR2 SASEGT. V shed 6 bases and J shed 0 bases, with 12 bases lying between them. CDR3 length: 16 residues. The CDR3 DNA reads TGTGCCAGCAGGATTGAGGGATCCTCCTATAATTCACCCCTCCACTTT. This gives the protein CASRIEGSSYNSPLHF.